Below, 22 T cell receptor beta chains from the same sample are listed, as sequenced in a study of T cell repertoires in cytomegalovirus infection. No cognate antigen is known for these TCRs. TCRdb called the reads again in MiXCR, with one record for every CDR3 protein. Of about 920,000 distinct CDR3 sequences listed, approximately 33% are singletons. The sequencing here drew on cultured CD8+ T cells from PBMCs, taken from culture after CMV antigen stimulation. All receptors come from a human donor in good health (CMV status not recorded). Some clones in this sample may be carry-over from other donors' samples.

Concerning this clonotype itself: Given a much more abundant clone one base away, this may be a read error. The chain couples TRBV27 to TRBJ1-1, with 7 bases that match TRBD1. The CDR3 has 14 residues. The germline V gene encodes CDR1 MNHEY and CDR2 SMNVEV (reference sequence). V dropped 3 bases and J dropped 3; count of bases not matched to a gene: 4. The CDR3 bases are TGTGCCAGCAGTTTCGGGACAGAGTACACTGAAGCTTTCTTT. Translation: CASSFGTEYTEAFF.

Many counts were recorded for this clonotype. V and J are TRBV19 and TRBJ2-1; the D call may be TRBD1 or TRBD2 (5 bases each). CDR1 and CDR2 from the germline V gene are LNHDA and SQIVND (reference sequence). This CDR3 spans 15 amino acids. Trimming cost V 2 bases and J 5 bases, with 13 bases left between them. The CDR3 region has the DNA TGTGCCAGTAGTATATGGCAGGGAGAGGACAATGAGCAGTTCTTC. Translated, it gives CASSIWQGEDNEQFF.

V and J are TRBV6-1 and TRBJ1-2, with D maybe TRBD1 (5 bases). Trimming pared 6 bases from V and 0 bases from J, leaving 14 bases between. The V gene's germline CDR1 is MNHNS and CDR2 SASEGT. This CDR3 comprises 15 residues. The CDR3 loop is CASSNGTPPNYGYTF. CDR3 DNA: TGTGCCAGCAGCAATGGGACTCCCCCTAACTATGGCTACACCTTC.

The rearrangement links TRBV6-2 or TRBV6-3 to TRBJ2-3, with 10 nucleotides matching TRBD2. The junction had 3 bases not matched to a gene; V was cut back by 0 bases and J by 3 bases. Germline lookup yields CDR1 MNHEY and CDR2 SVGEGT. This CDR3 comprises 16 residues. CDR3 in amino acids: CASSYSKAGGTDTQYF. CDR3 nucleotide sequence: TGTGCCAGCAGTTACTCGAAAGCGGGGGGGACAGATACGCAGTATTTT.

Many counts were recorded for this clonotype. The chain links TRBV7-9 to TRBJ1-2, with a weak D call TRBD1 (6 bases). The CDR3 runs to 13 residues. Looked up from germline, CDR1 is SEHNR and CDR2 is FQNEAQ (reference sequence). Trimming took 4 bases from V and 7 from J, leaving 13 bases between them. The CDR3 sequence is CASSSDSPPGYTF. The DNA of the CDR3 is TGTGCCAGCAGCTCGGACAGCCCGCCTGGCTACACCTTC. Full variable domain (rest looked up from reference TRBV7-9 and TRBJ1-2): DTGVSQNPRHKITKRGQNVTFRCDPISEHNRLYWYRQTLGQGPEFLTYFQNEAQLEKSRLLSDRFSAERPKGSFSTLEIQRTEQGDSAMYLCASSSDSPPGYTFGSGTRLTVV.

This clonotype showed up just a few times. This chain joins TRBV5-5 and TRBJ2-1; 7 nucleotides agree with TRBD1. CDR3 length: 17 amino acids. The germline V gene has CDR1 SGHKS and CDR2 YYEKEE (reference sequence). With 4 bases clipped from V and 5 bases from J, the junction kept 15 bases outside the gene matches. In nucleotides, the CDR3 is TGTGCCAGCAGCCCAGAATTCAGACAGGGCCCCAACAATGAGCAGTTCTTC. Amino acids: CASSPEFRQGPNNEQFF.

This clonotype showed up just a few times. The rearrangement joins TRBV3-1 to TRBJ2-5; D is perhaps TRBD1 or TRBD2 (5 bases each). CDR1 and CDR2 from the germline V gene are LGHDT and YNNKEL (reference sequence). The CDR3 spans 13 residues. Trimming cost V 8 bases and J 5 bases, with 15 bases left between them. The CDR3 sequence is CASRGAGGETQYF. DNA for the CDR3: TGTGCCAGCCGAGGGGCTGGCGGGGAGACCCAGTACTTC.

This clonotype has a handful of counts. J is TRBJ2-7 and V is TRBV28; unclear D gene. This CDR3 is built from 16 residues. Deletions cut 6 bases from V and 4 bases from J, with 22 bases between. CDR1 and CDR2 from the germline V gene are MDHEN and SYDVKM. CDR3 sequence reads: CASRPLRDNVVYEQYV. CDR3 coding DNA: TGTGCCAGCAGACCCCTGAGAGATAATGTCGTATACGAGCAGTACGTC.

This clonotype occurred a few times. J is TRBJ2-7 and V is TRBV14; 10 bases align to TRBD1. Germline-derived CDR1 and CDR2 are SGHDN and FVKESK. V shed 3 bases, J shed 7 bases, and the junction held 9 bases outside the gene matches. The CDR3 runs to 15 residues. The CDR3 region is CASSQRQGAVYEQYF. The CDR3 nucleotides read TGTGCCAGCAGCCAGAGACAGGGGGCCGTCTATGAGCAGTACTTC.

This clonotype was recorded at least ten times. The rearrangement uses TRBV7-2 and TRBJ1-5; 7 bases match TRBD1. V shed 3 bases and J 4 bases; nucleotides not matched to a gene: 9. Germline CDR1 SGHTA, CDR2 FQGNSA. CDR3 length: 16 residues. This CDR3 is CASSFEGADFNQPQHF. CDR3 nucleotides: TGTGCCAGCAGCTTTGAGGGGGCCGATTTTAATCAGCCCCAGCATTTT.

This clonotype occurred a few times. V usage is TRBV13 and J usage is TRBJ1-4; a possible D gene is TRBD1 (6 bases). The germline V gene encodes CDR1 PRHDT and CDR2 FYEKMQ (reference sequence). The CDR3 runs to 14 residues. V dropped 0 bases and J dropped 8 bases, with 10 bases sitting between them. CDR3 nucleotides: TGTGCCAGCAGCTTAGGGCGACAGGAAGAAAAACTGTTTTTT. This gives the protein CASSLGRQEEKLFF.

In its sample, this clonotype was seen many times. This chain joins TRBV7-9 and TRBJ2-1; TRBD2 matches 10 bases. In germline, CDR1 is SEHNR, CDR2 FQNEAQ (reference sequence). V gave up 4 bases and J gave up 2 bases; unmatched junction bases: 11. The CDR3 is 18 residues long. The CDR3 region is CASSSLRVSGGPYNEQFF. CDR3 sequence (DNA): TGTGCCAGCAGCTCACTTAGGGTTAGCGGGGGGCCCTACAATGAGCAGTTCTTC. The entire variable domain, with the rest obtained from reference TRBV7-9 and TRBJ2-1, is as follows: DTGVSQNPRHKITKRGQNVTFRCDPISEHNRLYWYRQTLGQGPEFLTYFQNEAQLEKSRLLSDRFSAERPKGSFSTLEIQRTEQGDSAMYLCASSSLRVSGGPYNEQFFGPGTRLTVL.

This clonotype occurred a few times. The V and J genes are TRBV28 and TRBJ2-2; 7 bases agree with TRBD2. The CDR3 has 15 amino acids. The V gene's germline CDR1 is MDHEN and CDR2 SYDVKM. J gave up 3 bases and V 6 bases, and 7 bases lay outside the gene matches. This CDR3 reads CASRGGKLDTGELFF. In DNA, the CDR3 is TGTGCCAGCAGGGGGGGGAAGTTGGACACCGGGGAGCTGTTTTTT.

CDR3 nucleotides: TGTGCCAGTAGTAATCATGGGAATCAGCCCCAGCATTTT. Its translation: CASSNHGNQPQHF. V usage is TRBV19 and J usage is TRBJ1-5; D unclear. Trimming took off 4 bases at V and 4 bases at J, with 8 bases between the two ends. This CDR3 region has 13 residues. Looked up from germline, CDR1 is LNHDA and CDR2 is SQIVND (reference sequence). The full variable domain, its missing parts supplied by reference TRBV19 and TRBJ1-5, is DGGITQSPKYLFRKEGQNVTLSCEQNLNHDAMYWYRQDPGQGLRLIYYSQIVNDFQKGDIAEGYSVSREKKESFPLTVTSAQKNPTAFYLCASSNHGNQPQHFGDGTRLSIL.

This clonotype was detected ten times or more. The chain uses TRBV7-2 and TRBJ2-3, with 10 bases that match TRBD2. Trimming removed 0 bases from V and 3 bases from J; junction bases left unmatched: 6. Germline V gene data show CDR1 as SGHTA and CDR2 as FQGNSA. CDR3 length equals 17 residues. The DNA of the CDR3 is TGTGCCAGCAGCTTAGCGGCTAGCGGGGGTCCGACAGATACGCAGTATTTT. Amino acid sequence: CASSLAASGGPTDTQYF.

This clonotype showed up just a few times. The V gene is TRBV6-1, the J gene TRBJ1-1; D is unresolved. Germline V lookup: CDR1 MNHNS, CDR2 SASEGT. The V end was cut by 3 bases, the J end by 0 bases, with 14 bases between. This CDR3 spans 16 amino acids. In DNA, the CDR3 is TGTGCCAGCAGTGAGAGAAGGGCAGCCATGAACACTGAAGCTTTCTTT. Translated: CASSERRAAMNTEAFF.

This clonotype was found a few times. V is TRBV24-1 and J is TRBJ2-3, with unresolved D. V dropped 3 bases and J dropped 1 base, with 7 bases sitting between them. From germline, CDR1 is KGHDR and CDR2 SFDVKD. CDR3 length: 14 amino acids. The CDR3 coding sequence is TGTGCCACCAGTGATCTGGACGGCACAGATACGCAGTATTTT. It translates to CATSDLDGTDTQYF.

CDR3 nucleotide sequence: TGTGCCAGCAGCCCCCTGGGACTAGCCACAGATACGCAGTATTTT. Protein: CASSPLGLATDTQYF. The chain carries TRBV9 and TRBJ2-3; TRBD2 aligns across 9 bases. The CDR3 covers 15 residues. Germline loops: CDR1 SGDLS, CDR2 YYNGEE. The J segment lost 2 bases and the V segment lost 4 bases, leaving 5 bases of the junction unmatched.

This chain uses TRBV5-6 with TRBJ1-2; D may be TRBD1 (5 bases). The ends were cut back, 0 bases at V and 4 bases at J, with 10 bases in the middle. The CDR3 loop spans 14 amino acids. Germline loops: CDR1 SGHDT, CDR2 YYEEEE. CDR3 sequence: CASSLVTGLYGYTF. CDR3 nucleotides: TGTGCCAGCAGCTTGGTAACAGGACTCTATGGCTACACCTTC.

The table lists this clonotype with many counts. This sequence joins TRBV4-1 and TRBJ1-2; no definite D call. CDR3 size: 12 residues. Germline CDR1 is MGHRA and CDR2 is YSYEKL. Trimming cost V 0 bases and J 8 bases, with 7 bases left between them. The CDR3 nucleotides are TGCGCCAGCAGCCAAGATGGGTTGGGCTACACCTTC. It yields the protein CASSQDGLGYTF.

This clonotype was counted only a few times. The chain employs TRBV7-6 and TRBJ2-1, with 7 bases fitting TRBD2. This CDR3 has 17 amino acids. With V trimmed by 0 bases and J by 4 bases, 9 bases remained unmatched. The germline CDR1 and CDR2 sequences are SGHVS and FNYEAQ. CDR3 amino acids: CASSLAGGGFEYNEQFF. CDR3 nucleotides: TGTGCCAGCAGCTTAGCGGGGGGGGGTTTCGAGTACAATGAGCAGTTCTTC. Combining the CDR3 with reference TRBV7-6 and TRBJ2-1 gives the whole variable domain GAGVSQSPRYKVTKRGQDVALRCDPISGHVSLYWYRQALGQGPEFLTYFNYEAQQDKSGLPNDRFSAERPEGSISTLTIQRTEQRDSAMYRCASSLAGGGFEYNEQFFGPGTRLTVL.

This clonotype has just a few counts. The chain links TRBV12-5 to TRBJ2-1; 7 nucleotides agree with TRBD1. This CDR3 spans 16 amino acids. The ends lost 0 bases at V and 3 bases at J; junction bases unmatched: 5. Germline CDR1 is LGHNT and CDR2 is FRNRAP. CDR3 DNA sequence: TGTGCTAGTGGTTTGGTAGGTACAGGGGTCTACAATGAGCAGTTCTTC. The encoded protein is CASGLVGTGVYNEQFF.